This T cell receptor (beta chain) was found in a study of T cell repertoires in cytomegalovirus infection. Study details: Public TCR beta signatures provided an indication of both CMV infection and a matching HLA type. Findings and caveats of the study: HLA-C-restricted CMV-specific TCR beta clonotypes prevailed in the ex vivo response. Carriage of CMV together with the relevant HLA was identifiable through cumulative public TCR beta family frequency.

This clonotype came up many times. Its antigen is not identified. TCRdb independently ran MiXCR on the reads; one entry per CDR3 protein. This table has about 300,000 distinct CDR3 sequences, approximately 10% appearing once. V shed 1 base and J shed 2 bases, with 6 bases lying between them. CDR1 and CDR2 (germline): WSHSY, SAAADI. This CDR3 is built from 14 residues. The sequencing sample was made of PBMCs. This TCR derives from a human donor in good health (CMV status not recorded). Some clones in this sample may be carry-over from other donors' samples. This chain joins TRBV10-2 and TRBJ2-1; D gene uncertain. CDR3 sequence: CASSEYRTYNEQFF. CDR3 nucleotide sequence: TGCGCCAGCAGTGAGTACCGGACCTACAATGAGCAGTTCTTC.